Listed below are T cell receptor beta chains from one sample, sequenced in a study of OX40 agonist ivuxolimab in advanced cancers. Here immunoSEQ multiplex PCR was the method, and the copy in TCRdb shows in-frame clones only, minus some. The data contain over 14,000 clones, 70% to 80% of them seen just once; the ten biggest clones take up roughly 30%. The sample was CD4+ or CD8+ T cells sorted from blood, taken in a trial of the OX40 agonist ivuxolimab. These receptor sequences come from an adult with an advanced solid tumor such as melanoma, head and neck, liver or kidney cancer. Both conserved end residues are part of each CDR3. The D gene is left open where the match is weak. Clone size is given for some rows only: seen once, a few or many times, or a class if the clone is expanded.

TRBV9	NA	NA	TRBJ1-2	CASKGDNYGYTF	TGTGCCAGCAAGGGGGATAACTATGGCTACACCTTC
TRBV15	NA	NA	TRBJ2-1	CATSRLDPGTYNEQFF	TGTGCCACCAGCAGATTAGACCCGGGGACCTACAATGAGCAGTTCTTC
TRBV5-6	NA	NA	TRBJ1-2	CASSSDSLDGYTF	TGTGCCAGCAGCTCTGACTCTCTCGACGGCTACACCTTC
TRBV29-1	NA	NA	TRBJ2-1	CSVVGSGSYNEQFF	TGCAGCGTCGTAGGGAGTGGGTCCTACAATGAGCAGTTCTTC
TRBV15	NA	TRBD1	TRBJ1-1	CATSRDRAGGNTEAFF	TGTGCCACCAGCAGAGATCGGGCAGGGGGGAACACTGAAGCTTTCTTT
TRBV6-6	NA	NA	TRBJ2-2	CASSYVAWGLTGELFF	TGTGCCAGCAGTTACGTTGCCTGGGGCCTCACCGGGGAGCTGTTTTTT
TRBV6-5	NA	NA	TRBJ2-3	CATKIAAPTDTQYF	TGTGCCACCAAGATAGCGGCGCCCACAGATACGCAGTATTTT
TRBV28	NA	TRBD2	TRBJ2-7	CATQRGLTYEQYF	TGTGCCACCCAGCGGGGTCTGACCTACGAGCAGTACTTC
TRBV6-9	NA	TRBD1	TRBJ2-1	CASSSVGQARHLNEQFF	TGTGCCAGCAGTTCCGTCGGACAGGCAAGACACCTCAATGAGCAGTTCTTC
TRBV6-1	NA	NA	TRBJ2-7	CASSALQGPSYEQYF	TGTGCCAGCAGTGCCTTACAGGGCCCCTCCTACGAGCAGTACTTC
TRBV7-9	once	TRBD1	TRBJ1-4	CASSSSSYLRGANEKLFF	TGTGCCAGCAGCTCCTCGTCGTACCTCAGGGGGGCTAATGAAAAACTGTTTTTT
TRBV11-2	NA	TRBD2	TRBJ2-2	CASSQGLAGVGGELFF	TGTGCCAGCAGCCAAGGACTAGCGGGAGTCGGCGGGGAGCTGTTTTTT
TRBV6-6	NA	NA	TRBJ1-1	CASKVGTEAFF	TGTGCCAGCAAGGTGGGGACTGAAGCTTTCTTT
TRBV25-1	NA	NA	TRBJ2-3	CASRGQGGVDTQYF	TGTGCCAGCAGGGGGCAGGGGGGTGTAGATACGCAGTATTTT
TRBV2	NA	TRBD1	TRBJ1-2	CASSRTGTGGRLNYGYTF	TGTGCCAGCAGCCGAACCGGGACAGGGGGACGGCTTAACTATGGCTACACCTTC
TRBV14	NA	NA	TRBJ1-1	CASSQVGRMNTEAFF	TGTGCCAGCAGCCAAGTAGGGAGAATGAACACTGAAGCTTTCTTT
TRBV11-1	NA	NA	TRBJ2-5	CASSFYTETQYF	TGTGCCAGCAGCTTTTACACGGAGACCCAGTACTTC
TRBV7-9	NA	TRBD2	TRBJ2-1	CASSLDSSGRVDEQFF	TGTGCCAGCAGCTTAGATTCTAGCGGGAGGGTCGATGAGCAGTTCTTC
TRBV28	NA	TRBD2	TRBJ2-1	CASSLVGLAVVDEQFF	TGTGCCAGCAGTCTCGTGGGACTAGCGGTTGTCGATGAGCAGTTCTTC
TRBV15	NA	TRBD1	TRBJ1-5	CAIPWDRGKSAQHF	TGTGCCATCCCATGGGACAGGGGGAAATCAGCCCAGCATTTT
TRBV9	once	TRBD2	TRBJ2-3	CASSSGLAGGDTQYF	TGTGCCAGCAGTTCTGGACTAGCGGGAGGCGATACGCAGTATTTT
TRBV9	NA	TRBD1	TRBJ1-5	CASSVGTGWSDQPQHF	TGTGCCAGCAGCGTAGGGACAGGGTGGTCGGATCAGCCCCAGCATTTT
TRBV10-3	once	TRBD2	TRBJ2-5	CAISDGSGRPRETQYF	TGTGCCATCAGTGACGGCAGCGGGAGGCCTAGGGAGACCCAGTACTTC
TRBV28	NA	TRBD1	TRBJ2-7	CASSSGQGRSFEQYF	TGTGCCAGCAGCTCGGGACAGGGTCGTAGTTTTGAGCAGTACTTC
TRBV27	few	NA	TRBJ2-7	CASSSYGTAYEQYF	TGTGCCAGCAGTTCGTACGGGACGGCCTACGAGCAGTACTTC
TRBV12-1	NA	NA	TRBJ2-6	CASSLRTGSGANVLTF	TGTGCCAGCAGCTTGAGGACAGGGAGTGGGGCCAACGTCCTGACTTTC
TRBV13	NA	TRBD2	TRBJ2-5	CASSHKLGEGQETQYF	TGTGCCAGCAGCCACAAGCTTGGGGAGGGCCAAGAGACCCAGTACTTC